This is a list of T cell receptor beta chains from one sample in a study of shared clonotypes between healthy human individuals. Produced via immunoSEQ multiplex PCR; TCRdb's table is partial and in-frame only. The sample contains 450,000 to 500,000 clones, approximately 82% of which appear only once. The sample comprised PBMCs. The receptors stem from a woman aged 40 to 50 in good health. Some clones in this sample may be carry-over from other donors' samples. Both conserved end residues are part of each CDR3. The D gene is left open where the match is weak.

d_gene	v_gene	j_gene	CDR3aa	CDR3nt
-	TRBV12-5	TRBJ2-1	CASGLELVSNEQFF	TGTGCTAGTGGTTTGGAACTAGTTAGCAATGAGCAGTTCTTC
TRBD1	TRBV5-1	TRBJ1-1	CASSIQGENTEAFF	TGCGCCAGCAGCATTCAGGGGGAGAACACTGAAGCTTTCTTT
-	TRBV11-1	TRBJ2-7	CASSFLGVAMDEQYF	TGTGCCAGCAGCTTCCTCGGGGTAGCGATGGACGAGCAGTACTTC
TRBD1	TRBV28	TRBJ2-3	CASSSFTGGADTQYF	TGTGCCAGCAGTTCATTCACAGGGGGCGCAGATACGCAGTATTTT
-	TRBV5-1	TRBJ2-3	CASSTTPGWGTDTQYF	TGCGCCAGCAGCACAACACCAGGCTGGGGCACAGATACGCAGTATTTT
-	TRBV5-1	TRBJ2-1	CASSLGDPDGNEQFF	TGCGCCAGCAGCTTGGGGGACCCCGACGGCAATGAGCAGTTCTTC
TRBD1	TRBV28	TRBJ1-2	CASSLRGRGYGYTF	TGTGCCAGCAGTTTAAGGGGCAGGGGGTATGGCTACACCTTC
-	TRBV6-4	TRBJ2-1	CASTWLGQFF	TGTGCCAGCACTTGGTTGGGGCAGTTCTTC
-	TRBV29-1	TRBJ2-3	CSGLLGVGDTQYF	TGCAGCGGGCTTTTGGGAGTAGGAGATACGCAGTATTTT
TRBD2	TRBV11-2	TRBJ2-7	CASSPGTSGTEPYEQYF	TGTGCCAGCAGCCCCGGGACTAGCGGCACGGAGCCCTACGAGCAGTACTTC
TRBD1	TRBV6-5	TRBJ1-4	CASRDPGQTNEKLFF	TGTGCCAGCAGGGATCCGGGACAGACAAATGAAAAACTGTTTTTT
TRBD1	TRBV5-1	TRBJ2-2	CASSLGQGTGELFF	TGCGCCAGCAGTTTGGGACAGGGCACCGGGGAGCTGTTTTTT
TRBD2	TRBV13	TRBJ2-1	CASSLGRLADRSYNEQFF	TGTGCCAGCAGCTTAGGTAGACTAGCGGATCGCTCCTACAATGAGCAGTTCTTC
TRBD1	TRBV13	TRBJ1-1	CASSPRQGIGTEAFF	TGTGCCAGCAGCCCCCGACAGGGTATTGGCACTGAAGCTTTCTTT